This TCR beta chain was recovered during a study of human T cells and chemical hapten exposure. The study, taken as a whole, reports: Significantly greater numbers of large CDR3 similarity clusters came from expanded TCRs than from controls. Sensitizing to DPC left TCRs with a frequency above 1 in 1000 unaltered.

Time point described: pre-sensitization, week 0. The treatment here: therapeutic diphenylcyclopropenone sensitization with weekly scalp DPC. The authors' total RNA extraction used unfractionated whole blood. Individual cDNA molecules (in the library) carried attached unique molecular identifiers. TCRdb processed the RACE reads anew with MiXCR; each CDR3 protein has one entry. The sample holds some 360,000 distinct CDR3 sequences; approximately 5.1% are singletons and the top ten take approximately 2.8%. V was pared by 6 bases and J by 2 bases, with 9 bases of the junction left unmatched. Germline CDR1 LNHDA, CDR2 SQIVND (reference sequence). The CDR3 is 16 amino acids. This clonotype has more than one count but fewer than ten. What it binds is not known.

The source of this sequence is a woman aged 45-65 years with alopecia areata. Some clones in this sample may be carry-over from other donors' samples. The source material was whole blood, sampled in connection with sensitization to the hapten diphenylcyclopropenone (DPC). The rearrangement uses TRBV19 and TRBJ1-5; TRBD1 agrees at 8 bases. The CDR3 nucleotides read TGTGCCAGTAGAACTGCAGGGGGCCATGGCAATCAGCCCCAGCATTTT. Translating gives CASRTAGGHGNQPQHF.